The 21 T cell receptor beta chains reported below all come from one sample, sequenced in a study of shared clonotypes between healthy human individuals. TCRdb keeps only in-frame clones here, not all; method: immunoSEQ multiplex PCR. Seen here are some 2.4 million clones, 93% observed once, and the top ten hold more than 0.35%. The source material was naive CD4+ T cells from PBMCs. The subset here: CD45RA+ positively selected. These TCRs come from a man between 18 and 29 years old in good health. Some clones in this sample may be carry-over from other donors' samples.

The chain couples TRBV6-6 to TRBJ1-3; D may be TRBD1 (5 bases). Germline V gene data show CDR1 as MNHNY and CDR2 as SVGAGI (reference sequence). The CDR3 is 14 amino acids. V lost 8 bases and J 4 bases, leaving 15 bases between the germline ends. The CDR3 DNA follows: TGTGCCAGCCGTCCGGGACGGTTGGGAAACACCATATATTTT. Residues: CASRPGRLGNTIYF.

The chain combines TRBV6-1 with TRBJ2-1; 7 nucleotides agree with TRBD1. This CDR3 has 15 residues. After removal of 3 bases from V and 2 bases from J, the junction contained 4 bases not matched to a gene. Germline V gene sequence: CDR1 MNHNS, CDR2 SASEGT. The CDR3 DNA reads TGTGCCAGCAGTGAGGGGACAGCCACCTACAATGAGCAGTTCTTC. Amino acids: CASSEGTATYNEQFF.

The chain uses TRBV9 and TRBJ2-1, with 13 bases aligning to TRBD2. The CDR3 is 16 amino acids. CDR1 is SGDLS, CDR2 YYNGEE, per germline. V was pared by 4 bases and J by 7 bases, with 8 bases of the junction left unmatched. CDR3 coding DNA: TGTGCCAGCAGCCCCGGGAGGACTAGCGGGAGAAATGAGCAGTTCTTC. As protein: CASSPGRTSGRNEQFF.

The chain carries TRBV25-1 and TRBJ1-3; D might be TRBD1 (5 bases). Trimming took off 3 bases at V and 3 bases at J, with 9 bases between the two ends. Germline CDR1 reads MGHDK; CDR2 reads SYGVNS. This CDR3 is 14 amino acids long. CDR3 sequence (DNA): TGTGCCAGCAGTGACTCGGGGGTTGGAAACACCATATATTTT. Translating it yields CASSDSGVGNTIYF.

This clone came up once. This chain links TRBV4-1 with TRBJ1-2; 7 positions agree with TRBD1. After removal of 2 bases from V and 7 bases from J, the junction contained 10 bases not matched to a gene. The CDR3 length is 15 residues. The germline V gene encodes CDR1 MGHRA and CDR2 YSYEKL. The DNA of the CDR3 is TGCGCCAGCAGCCAACCCGGGACAGCCGTGGTTGGCTACACCTTC. It translates to CASSQPGTAVVGYTF.

Notes on this clone: The junction shows a germline mismatch at one end, possibly a read error. The same CDR3 also results from other DNA sequences found in this sample. V and J are TRBV7-9 and TRBJ1-3, with 7 bases identical to TRBD1. Germline lookup yields CDR1 SEHNR and CDR2 FQNEAQ (reference sequence). This CDR3 region has 15 residues. The CDR3 coding sequence is TGTGCCAGCAGCTCCGACAGGGAGCCCGGAAACACCATATATTTC. Translation: CASSSDREPGNTIYF.

V is TRBV9 and J is TRBJ1-2, with D perhaps TRBD1 (5 bases). This CDR3 spans 14 amino acids. CDR1 SGDLS and CDR2 YYNGEE come from the germline V gene. V dropped 3 bases and J dropped 8 bases, with 17 bases sitting between them. In DNA, the CDR3 is TGTGCCAGCAGCGCCGCGGGGTTCGGGGCAGGCTACACCTTC. It encodes CASSAAGFGAGYTF. Drawing the rest from reference TRBV9 and TRBJ1-2, the complete variable domain is DSGVTQTPKHLITATGQRVTLRCSPRSGDLSVYWYQQSLDQGLQFLIQYYNGEERAKGNILERFSAQQFPDLHSELNLSSLELGDSALYFCASSAAGFGAGYTFGSGTRLTVV.

V is TRBV30 and J is TRBJ2-7, with D possibly being TRBD1 or TRBD2 (5 bases each). Germline V CDR1 and CDR2: GTSNPN, SVGIG (reference sequence). The CDR3 length is 12 residues. V lost 3 bases, J lost 1 base, and 7 bases lay in between. The CDR3 nucleotides are TGTGCCTGGAGGAGGGGTTCCTACGAGCAGTACTTC. Translating it yields CAWRRGSYEQYF.

Regarding this clone: The sample has other DNA sequences that encode this CDR3 too. The chain joins TRBV18 to TRBJ2-6; tentatively, D is TRBD2 (5 bases). This CDR3 has 14 amino acids. Germline V gene sequence: CDR1 KGHSH, CDR2 LQKENI. V was clipped by 3 bases and J by 4 bases, with 7 bases between them. In nucleotides, the CDR3 is TGTGCCAGCTCACCGGAGGCGGGGGCCAACGTCCTGACTTTC. It codes for CASSPEAGANVLTF.

The V gene is TRBV7-8, the J gene TRBJ2-1; tentatively, D is TRBD1 (5 bases). The CDR3 spans 15 residues. The germline V gene has CDR1 SGHVS and CDR2 FQNEAQ. V gave up 3 bases and J gave up 0 bases, with 9 bases separating them. This CDR3 is CASSLVGLSYNEQFF. DNA for the CDR3: TGTGCCAGCAGCTTGGTGGGGCTCTCCTACAATGAGCAGTTCTTC.

The table lists this clone with a count of one. The CDR3 loop reads CAWTLKGLAGGPLYF. In DNA, the CDR3 is TGTGCCTGGACCCTAAAGGGACTAGCGGGAGGGCCGTTGTACTTC. The chain recombines TRBV30 with TRBJ2-7; 16 bases fit TRBD2. The CDR3 is made up of 15 amino acids. V lost 4 bases to trimming and J lost 12 bases; unmatched junction nucleotides: 12. In germline, CDR1 is GTSNPN, CDR2 SVGIG (reference sequence).

Regarding this clone: This sample also contains other DNA sequences that code for the same CDR3. J is TRBJ2-7 and V is TRBV4-1; 10 nucleotides line up with TRBD2. V lost 2 bases, J lost 4 bases, and 5 bases stayed unmatched. This CDR3 is 15 amino acids long. The germline V gene encodes CDR1 MGHRA and CDR2 YSYEKL. CDR3 sequence reads: CASSQSLAGAYEQYF. DNA for the CDR3: TGCGCCAGCAGCCAAAGTCTAGCGGGAGCTTACGAGCAGTACTTC.

The DNA for the CDR3 is TGTGCCAGCAGCTTCTCCCACCCACAGGGTTTAGGGGGCTACACCTTC. Encoded protein: CASSFSHPQGLGGYTF. The chain has TRBV7-9 and TRBJ1-2, with a tentative D call TRBD1 (6 bases). The ends were cut back, 3 bases at V and 8 bases at J, with 22 bases in the middle. In germline, CDR1 is SEHNR, CDR2 FQNEAQ (reference sequence). The CDR3 is 16 amino acids.

The chain employs TRBV6-6 and TRBJ2-5, with D perhaps TRBD2 (5 bases). CDR3 length: 13 amino acids. V lost 10 bases to trimming and J lost 1 base, with 13 bases between them. From germline, CDR1 is MNHNY and CDR2 SVGAGI (reference sequence). CDR3 coding DNA: TGTGCCACGACCGGGGTTAGCCAAGAGACCCAGTACTTC. This encodes CATTGVSQETQYF.

About this clone itself: The sample has other DNA sequences that encode this CDR3 too. The rearrangement joins TRBV5-1 to TRBJ2-2; D remains unclear. CDR1 SGHRS and CDR2 YFSETQ come from the germline V gene. Trimming took 1 base from V and 0 from J, leaving 7 bases between them. The length of the CDR3 is 15 residues. CDR3 coding DNA: TGCGCCAGCAGCTTGAGGGCCGCGAACACCGGGGAGCTGTTTTTT. Translation gives CASSLRAANTGELFF.

The chain joins TRBV10-2 to TRBJ2-1, with D tentatively TRBD2 (6 bases). Trimming removed 6 bases at V and 6 bases at J, with 12 bases between. Looked up from germline, CDR1 is WSHSY and CDR2 is SAAADI. The CDR3 runs 13 residues. CDR3: CASSRGLINEQFF. The CDR3 DNA reads TGCGCCAGCAGCCGGGGACTGATCAATGAGCAGTTCTTC.

The rearrangement joins TRBV28 to TRBJ1-5; the match to TRBD1 covers 7 bases. This CDR3 contains 15 residues. Trimming at V came to 6 bases and at J to 6 bases, leaving 11 bases not matched to a gene. Germline V CDR1 and CDR2: MDHEN, SYDVKM. The CDR3 sequence is CASSLTGFKGQPQHF. CDR3 nucleotide sequence: TGTGCCAGCAGCCTGACAGGGTTTAAGGGTCAGCCCCAGCATTTT.

The chain joins TRBV7-3 to TRBJ2-2; 7 bases map to TRBD2. The CDR3 totals 16 residues. Germline CDR1 is SGHTA and CDR2 is FQGTGA. V gave up 5 bases and J gave up 1 base; unmatched junction bases: 7. CDR3 nucleotide sequence: TGTGCCAGCAGCACACGTCGGGGGGTGAACACCGGGGAGCTGTTTTTT. Its translation is CASSTRRGVNTGELFF.

The chain has TRBV9 and TRBJ2-2; a possible D gene is TRBD2 (5 bases). Per the germline V gene, CDR1 is SGDLS and CDR2 is YYNGEE. The CDR3 consists of 14 residues. Trimming took off 7 bases at V and 3 bases at J, with 13 bases between the two ends. CDR3 nucleotides: TGTGCCAGCGCGCGGACCGGGGACACCGGGGAGCTGTTTTTT. Amino acid sequence: CASARTGDTGELFF.

This rearrangement joins TRBV7-9 to TRBJ1-3; a weak D match, TRBD1 (5 bases). Germline CDR1 is SEHNR and CDR2 is FQNEAQ (reference sequence). The CDR3 runs 13 residues. Trimming removed 5 bases from V and 2 bases from J, with 7 bases in between. CDR3 bases: TGTGCCAGCAGCCGGACACCTGGAAACACCATATATTTT. It yields the protein CASSRTPGNTIYF.

The V gene is TRBV6-6, the J gene TRBJ1-4; D unclear. Germline lookup yields CDR1 MNHNY and CDR2 SVGAGI (reference sequence). The CDR3 is 15 residues long. With 0 bases removed from V and 8 bases from J, the gap between germline ends came to 13 bases. The CDR3 is CASSYSNSPDEKLFF. CDR3 coding DNA: TGTGCCAGCAGTTACTCGAATTCCCCGGACGAAAAACTGTTTTTT.